This note documents a single T cell receptor (beta chain) sequence. Generated by immunoSEQ multiplex PCR, the TCRdb table keeps only in-frame clones and is missing some. The sample has approximately 52,000 clones, 60% to 85% seen once. The sample's time point: baseline, week 1 (first vaccination visit). Described treatment: pre-vaccination baseline after standard-of-care therapy. The data were taken from a study of a mutant IDH1 vaccine in newly diagnosed glioma. The sample here was PBMCs, taken from a glioma patient treated with radiotherapy, temozolomide or both. The receptor was isolated from a woman aged 40 to 49 with glioma.

The CDR3 nucleotides are TGTGCCAGCAGGTGGACTCGGCAAGAGACCCAGTACTTC. Amino acid sequence: CASRWTRQETQYF. The genes are TRBV2 and TRBJ2-5, with a tentative D call TRBD2 (5 bases). The germline V gene encodes CDR1 SNHLY and CDR2 FYNNEI. The V and J ends lost 6 bases and 2 bases respectively, with 10 bases between them. The CDR3 is 13 amino acids.